This record covers a single TCR beta chain. Antigen: not known. From mRNA, alpha and beta CDR3 regions were amplified using semiquantitative ARM-PCR. ARM-PCR used tagged nested gene-specific primers, then communal superprimers for exponential amplification. TCRdb re-analysed the multiplex PCR reads in MiXCR, keeping a single row per CDR3 protein. This sample has 7,000 to 9,500 distinct CDR3 sequences; about 54% occur once, and the top ten carry 4% to 5.5%. Between the trimmed V and J ends, which lost 5 bases and 5 bases, there was a span of 22 bases. This CDR3 contains 16 residues. Germline-derived CDR1 and CDR2 are MDHEN and SYDVKM. Memory T cells were selected with anti-CD45RO beads from the CD45RA-negative fraction. The source of the sample is a study of relationships among human T cell subsets. General observations from the study: Th1, Th2 and regulatory T cells shared many CDR3 sequences. Over 50% of CD8+ cytotoxic sequences came from clones with over 100 reads.

The sequence was collected from a man aged 35 to 55 in good health. This chain joins TRBV28 and TRBJ2-7, with a weak D call TRBD2 (5 bases). Sequencing was performed on memory T cells sorted from blood. CDR3: CASSPAPSGGGNEQYF. CDR3 DNA sequence: TGTGCCAGCAGTCCCGCCCCCAGCGGAGGAGGAAACGAGCAGTACTTC.